This note documents a single TCR beta chain sequence. What it binds is not known. The record originates from a study of T cells in Graves' hyperthyroidism and ophthalmopathy. Whole-study findings and limits: By a 13 V-J model, ophthalmopathy was set apart from stable hyperthyroidism.

Diagnostic assessment was based on clinical symptoms, serum thyroxine and TRAb, thyroid ultrasound and orbital computed tomography. V lost 3 bases, J lost 14 bases, and 15 bases stayed unmatched. Germline loops: CDR1 DFQATT, CDR2 SNEGSKA (reference sequence). The CDR3 is 14 amino acids. RNA transcripts provided the source from which TCR beta CDR3 regions were amplified. The TCR CDR3 first-round RT-PCR relied on the HTBI primer set. One entry per CDR3 protein, called by TCRdb with MiXCR from the multiplex PCR reads. The data hold 530,000 or so distinct CDR3 sequences, with around 42% observed a single time.

The chain has TRBV20-1 and TRBJ1-5; 8 bases are shared with TRBD1. The sample was peripheral blood or thyroid tissue (not recorded which). The sequence came from a woman between 18 and 29 years old with Graves' hyperthyroidism. The CDR3 DNA is TGCAGTGCTAGTCCCCCGGACAGGGCCCACAATGAGCATTTT. Its translation is CSASPPDRAHNEHF.